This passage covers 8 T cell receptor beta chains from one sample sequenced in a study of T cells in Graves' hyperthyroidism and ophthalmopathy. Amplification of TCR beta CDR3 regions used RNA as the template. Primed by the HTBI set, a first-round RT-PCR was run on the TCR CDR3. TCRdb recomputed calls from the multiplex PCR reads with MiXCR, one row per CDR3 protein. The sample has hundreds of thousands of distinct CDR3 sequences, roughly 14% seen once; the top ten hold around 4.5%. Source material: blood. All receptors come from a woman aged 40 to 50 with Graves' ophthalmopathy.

CDR3 nucleotide sequence: TGTGCCAGCAGTTTAGGATGGGAGAGGGGGCAAGAGACCCAGTACTTC. This codes for CASSLGWERGQETQYF. V is TRBV28 and J is TRBJ2-5, with D maybe TRBD1 (6 bases). Trimming took off 2 bases at V and 2 bases at J, with 15 bases between the two ends. Germline V lookup: CDR1 MDHEN, CDR2 SYDVKM. There are 16 residues in the CDR3.

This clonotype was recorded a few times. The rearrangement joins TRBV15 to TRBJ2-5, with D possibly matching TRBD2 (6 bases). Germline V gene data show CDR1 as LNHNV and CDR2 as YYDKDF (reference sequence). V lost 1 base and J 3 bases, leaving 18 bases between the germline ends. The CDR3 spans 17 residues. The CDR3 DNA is TGTGCCACCAGCAGAGGTGGGACGGGAGTCTTCAAAGAGACCCAGTACTTC. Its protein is CATSRGGTGVFKETQYF.

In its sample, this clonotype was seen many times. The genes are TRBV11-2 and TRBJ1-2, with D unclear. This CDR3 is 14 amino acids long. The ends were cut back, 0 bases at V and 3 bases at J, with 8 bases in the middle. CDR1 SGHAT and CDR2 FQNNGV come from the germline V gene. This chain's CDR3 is CASSLEGRYYGYTF. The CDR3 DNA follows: TGTGCCAGCAGCTTAGAGGGTCGCTACTATGGCTACACCTTC.

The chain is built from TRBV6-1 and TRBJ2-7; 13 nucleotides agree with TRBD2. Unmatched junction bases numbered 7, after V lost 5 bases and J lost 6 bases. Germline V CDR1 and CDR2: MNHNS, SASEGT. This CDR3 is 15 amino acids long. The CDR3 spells CASSRGLAGDGEQYF. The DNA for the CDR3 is TGTGCCAGCAGTAGAGGACTAGCGGGAGATGGCGAGCAGTACTTC.

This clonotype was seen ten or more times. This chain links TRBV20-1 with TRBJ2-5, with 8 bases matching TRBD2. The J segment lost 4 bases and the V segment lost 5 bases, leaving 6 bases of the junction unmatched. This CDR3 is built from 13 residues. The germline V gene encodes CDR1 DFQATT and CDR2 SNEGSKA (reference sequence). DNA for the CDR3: TGCAGTGCTCGGACTAGCCTCCCAGAGACCCAGTACTTC. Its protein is CSARTSLPETQYF.

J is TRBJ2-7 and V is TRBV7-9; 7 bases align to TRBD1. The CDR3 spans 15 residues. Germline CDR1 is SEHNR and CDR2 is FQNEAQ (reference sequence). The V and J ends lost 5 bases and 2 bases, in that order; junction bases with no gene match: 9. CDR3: CASSGATTGTYEQYF. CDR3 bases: TGTGCCAGCAGCGGAGCCACGACAGGGACCTACGAGCAGTACTTC.

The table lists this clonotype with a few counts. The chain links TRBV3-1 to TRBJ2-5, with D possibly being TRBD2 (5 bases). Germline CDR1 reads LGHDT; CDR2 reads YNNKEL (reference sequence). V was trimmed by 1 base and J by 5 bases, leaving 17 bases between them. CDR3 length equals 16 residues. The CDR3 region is CASSQVGGPSWETQYF. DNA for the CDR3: TGTGCCAGCAGCCAAGTGGGCGGGCCATCGTGGGAGACCCAGTACTTC.

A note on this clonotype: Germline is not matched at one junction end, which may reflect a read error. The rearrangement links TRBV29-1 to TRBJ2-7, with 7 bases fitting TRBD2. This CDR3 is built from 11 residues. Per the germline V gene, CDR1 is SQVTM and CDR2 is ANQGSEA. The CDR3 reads CSVEDNGGSHF. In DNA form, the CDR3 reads TGCAGCGTTGAAGATAACGGGGGGTCGCACTTC.